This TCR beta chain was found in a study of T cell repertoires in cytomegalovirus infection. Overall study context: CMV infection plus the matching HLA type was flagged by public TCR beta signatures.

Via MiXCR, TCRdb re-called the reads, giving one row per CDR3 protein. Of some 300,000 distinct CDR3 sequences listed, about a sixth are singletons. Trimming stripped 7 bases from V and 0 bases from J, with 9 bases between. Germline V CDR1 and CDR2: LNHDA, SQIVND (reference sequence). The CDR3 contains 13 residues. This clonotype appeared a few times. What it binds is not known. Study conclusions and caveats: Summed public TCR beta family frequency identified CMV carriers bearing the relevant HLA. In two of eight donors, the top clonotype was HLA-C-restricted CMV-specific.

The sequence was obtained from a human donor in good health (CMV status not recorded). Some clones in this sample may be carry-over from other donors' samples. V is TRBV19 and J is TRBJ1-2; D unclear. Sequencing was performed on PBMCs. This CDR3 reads CASTREANYGYTF. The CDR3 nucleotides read TGTGCCAGTACCCGGGAGGCTAACTATGGCTACACCTTC.